What follows are 29 T cell receptor beta chains derived from one specimen sequenced in a study of T cell responses to AZD1222 COVID-19 vaccine. The protocol was immunoSEQ multiplex PCR, while the TCRdb copy is restricted to in-frame clones and leaves out a portion. The sample contains about 130,000 clones, roughly 90% of which appear only once. This specimen consisted of peripheral blood, obtained on day 0 of AZD1222 vaccination. The receptor source for this set is an adult in good health.

The chain employs TRBV6-5 and TRBJ2-1; weak D call: TRBD1 (6 bases). Per the germline V gene, CDR1 is MNHEY and CDR2 is SVGAGI. Trimming took 10 bases from V and 2 from J, leaving 12 bases between them. This CDR3 is 13 amino acids long. The DNA of the CDR3 is TGTGCCACCAAGGGGGTGGCCTACAATGAGCAGTTCTTC. Its translation is CATKGVAYNEQFF.

This clone was counted a single time. The J gene is TRBJ2-7, the V gene TRBV7-6; D gene ambiguous. This CDR3 spans 14 amino acids. Trimming pared 2 bases from V and 0 bases from J, leaving 8 bases between. CDR1 is SGHVS and CDR2 is FNYEAQ in the germline V gene. CDR3 sequence reads: CASSLSESSYEQYF. CDR3 in DNA: TGTGCCAGCAGCTTAAGTGAAAGCTCCTACGAGCAGTACTTC.

V usage is TRBV4-1 and J usage is TRBJ2-1; D gene ambiguous. The CDR3 is 11 amino acids. CDR1 is MGHRA and CDR2 is YSYEKL in the germline V gene. V lost 5 bases to trimming and J lost 10 bases, with 9 bases between them. CDR3 DNA sequence: TGCGCCAGCAGCTTCAAGGAGGAGCAGTTCTTC. It yields the protein CASSFKEEQFF.

The gene calls are TRBV6-5 and TRBJ1-1; D is perhaps TRBD1 (6 bases). This CDR3 spans 14 amino acids. Germline V gene sequence: CDR1 MNHEY, CDR2 SVGAGI. Trimming took 3 bases from V and 3 from J, leaving 11 bases between them. The CDR3, as DNA: TGTGCCAGCAGTTATGCCGGACAGTACACTGAAGCTTTCTTT. It is translated as CASSYAGQYTEAFF.

J is TRBJ1-4 and V is TRBV5-4; D not resolved. The CDR3 is made up of 14 amino acids. Germline CDR1 and CDR2: SGHNT and YYREEE (reference sequence). Deletions cut 7 bases from V and 5 bases from J, with 15 bases between. CDR3: CASGTLEVNEKLFF. The CDR3 DNA reads TGTGCCAGCGGTACCTTGGAGGTGAATGAAAAACTGTTTTTT.

The J gene is TRBJ1-1, the V gene TRBV7-8; possibly TRBD1 for D (6 bases). Germline lookup yields CDR1 SGHVS and CDR2 FQNEAQ. Deletions cut 1 base from V and 6 bases from J, with 9 bases between. The CDR3 is 13 amino acids. In DNA, the CDR3 is TGTGCCAGCAGCTTAGAAAACAGGGCTGAAGCTTTCTTT. Protein sequence: CASSLENRAEAFF.

This chain joins TRBV6-1 and TRBJ1-5, with D maybe TRBD1 (6 bases). V lost 0 bases to trimming and J lost 5 bases, with 17 bases between them. CDR3 length: 17 amino acids. CDR1 MNHNS and CDR2 SASEGT come from the germline V gene. The CDR3 sequence: CASSEALRGRVYQPQHF. CDR3 nucleotides: TGTGCCAGCAGTGAAGCGCTTCGGGGGCGGGTCTATCAGCCCCAGCATTTT.

V and J are TRBV29-1 and TRBJ1-2; no firm D call. Germline V lookup: CDR1 SQVTM, CDR2 ANQGSEA. This CDR3 has 14 amino acids. V was shortened by 1 base and J by 1 base, with 10 bases between the two germline ends. Here the CDR3 reads CSVEGRMRNYGYTF. The CDR3 coding sequence is TGCAGCGTTGAAGGCAGGATGCGTAACTATGGCTACACCTTC.

The chain is built from TRBV10-3 and TRBJ1-1; tentative D call: TRBD1 (5 bases). CDR3 size: 16 residues. Trimming stripped 2 bases from V and 4 bases from J, with 17 bases between. In germline, CDR1 is ENHRY, CDR2 SYGVKD. CDR3 amino acids: CAISEAGQGKATEAFF. CDR3 nucleotide sequence: TGTGCCATCAGTGAGGCCGGGCAGGGCAAAGCCACTGAAGCTTTCTTT.

The V call is TRBV7-9, the J call TRBJ1-1, with D unresolved. There are 12 residues in the CDR3. Germline loops: CDR1 SEHNR, CDR2 FQNEAQ (reference sequence). V was shortened by 5 bases and J by 7 bases, with 11 bases between the two germline ends. The CDR3 DNA follows: TGTGCCAGCAGCCTCCAGGTTGGTGAAGCTTTCTTT. It translates to CASSLQVGEAFF.

DNA for the CDR3: TGTGCCAGCAGGGCCAAAACGAACACTGAAGCTTTCTTT. This encodes CASRAKTNTEAFF. The rearrangement joins TRBV27 to TRBJ1-1; D remains ambiguous. Germline V lookup: CDR1 MNHEY, CDR2 SMNVEV (reference sequence). The V gene lost 6 bases and the J gene lost 1 base, with 9 bases spanning the gap. This CDR3 comprises 13 residues.

The chain uses TRBV7-8 and TRBJ1-1; weak D call: TRBD1 (6 bases). Trimming stripped 6 bases from V and 6 bases from J, with 14 bases between. The CDR3 runs 13 residues. CDR1 SGHVS and CDR2 FQNEAQ come from the germline V gene. The CDR3 DNA reads TGTGCCAGCAGAGATCTCAGGGGCGCTGAAGCTTTCTTT. Its protein is CASRDLRGAEAFF. The full variable domain, completed using reference TRBV7-8 and TRBJ1-1, is GAGVSQSPRYKVAKRGQDVALRCDPISGHVSLFWYQQALGQGPEFLTYFQNEAQLDKSGLPSDRFFAERPEGSVSTLKIQRTQQEDSAVYLCASRDLRGAEAFFGQGTRLTVV.

The chain has TRBV6-4 and TRBJ2-2; D is ambiguous. V was trimmed by 7 bases and J by 4 bases, leaving 13 bases between them. The germline V gene encodes CDR1 MRHNA and CDR2 SNTAGT. This CDR3 has 14 amino acids. In DNA, the CDR3 is TGTGCCAGCACTCCAGGAGCGTTCACCGGGGAGCTGTTTTTT. Translating it yields CASTPGAFTGELFF.

The gene calls are TRBV20-1 and TRBJ1-6; the match to TRBD1 covers 7 bases. The CDR3 length is 14 residues. The germline V gene encodes CDR1 DFQATT and CDR2 SNEGSKA (reference sequence). The junction had 5 bases not matched to a gene; V was cut back by 3 bases and J by 6 bases. The CDR3 bases are TGCAGTGCTAGTTTGGGACAGAGTAATTCACCCCTCCACTTT. This codes for CSASLGQSNSPLHF.

V is TRBV29-1 and J is TRBJ1-1; no definite D call. The CDR3 has 11 residues. Germline V lookup: CDR1 SQVTM, CDR2 ANQGSEA. The V end lost 3 bases, the J end lost 5 bases, and 7 bases lay between the germline ends. CDR3 residues: CSVDSRTEAFF. CDR3 nucleotide sequence: TGCAGCGTTGACAGTAGAACTGAAGCTTTCTTT.

Only one count was recorded for this clone. The chain couples TRBV7-2 to TRBJ1-5; D is ambiguous. The germline V and J ends were trimmed by 1 base and 2 bases, with 12 bases remaining between them. Looked up from germline, CDR1 is SGHTA and CDR2 is FQGNSA. The CDR3 is 16 residues long. The CDR3 loop is CASSLGGDGRNQPQHF. The CDR3 nucleotides are TGTGCCAGCAGCTTAGGGGGTGACGGACGCAATCAGCCCCAGCATTTT.

The rearrangement uses TRBV30 and TRBJ2-2; D gene ambiguous. V lost 1 base, J lost 6 bases, and 3 bases lay in between. Germline V gene data show CDR1 as GTSNPN and CDR2 as SVGIG (reference sequence). This CDR3 has 11 amino acids. The CDR3: CAWSEAGELFF. The DNA of the CDR3 is TGTGCCTGGAGTGAGGCCGGGGAGCTGTTTTTT.

The genes are TRBV5-1 and TRBJ2-3; 10 nucleotides agree with TRBD2. Germline CDR1 is SGHRS and CDR2 is YFSETQ. Trimming at V came to 6 bases and at J to 6 bases, leaving 10 bases not matched to a gene. The CDR3 extends over 15 amino acids. CDR3 amino acids: CASTIGVAGGDTQYF. CDR3 DNA sequence: TGCGCCAGCACCATAGGGGTAGCGGGAGGCGATACGCAGTATTTT.

J is TRBJ2-3 and V is TRBV5-4; 7 positions agree with TRBD1. The trim removed 0 bases at V and 5 bases at J, leaving 6 bases unmatched. Germline V lookup: CDR1 SGHNT, CDR2 YYREEE (reference sequence). The length of the CDR3 is 15 residues. The CDR3 region has the DNA TGTGCCAGCAGCTTGGTTGGAACAGGGGAAGATACGCAGTATTTT. Translated, it gives CASSLVGTGEDTQYF.

The chain couples TRBV4-1 to TRBJ2-5, with D uncertain. The CDR3 consists of 13 residues. Germline CDR1 reads MGHRA; CDR2 reads YSYEKL. The germline V and J ends were trimmed by 3 bases and 3 bases, with 8 bases remaining between them. The CDR3 protein is CASSHPLKETQYF. The CDR3 region has the DNA TGCGCCAGCAGCCACCCCCTTAAAGAGACCCAGTACTTC.

The V gene is TRBV10-2, the J gene TRBJ2-7; D unclear. The CDR3 has 12 residues. Germline lookup yields CDR1 WSHSY and CDR2 SAAADI. The V end was cut by 7 bases, the J end by 5 bases, with 12 bases between. This CDR3 reads CASTRVADEQYF. The CDR3 bases are TGCGCCAGCACACGGGTTGCGGACGAGCAGTACTTC.

This clone was seen a few times. The CDR3 sequence is CASSQDQWEAFF. In DNA, the CDR3 is TGTGCCAGCAGCCAAGATCAGTGGGAAGCTTTCTTT. The chain uses TRBV3-1 (or the pseudogene TRBV3-2) and TRBJ1-1, with D unresolved. Germline V gives CDR1 LGHDT, CDR2 YNNKEL (reference sequence). The CDR3 is 12 amino acids. The V and J ends lost 0 bases and 8 bases respectively, with 7 bases between them.

The rearrangement links TRBV13 to TRBJ1-6; the D gene is possibly TRBD1 (5 bases). V lost 1 base to trimming and J lost 10 bases, with 14 bases between them. The germline V gene has CDR1 PRHDT and CDR2 FYEKMQ (reference sequence). The CDR3 covers 15 residues. The CDR3 sequence is CASSLAPGVESPLHF. In DNA, the CDR3 is TGTGCCAGCAGCTTAGCTCCGGGGGTCGAGTCACCCCTCCACTTT.

This sequence joins TRBV19 and TRBJ2-7, with TRBD2 matching over 10 bases. The J segment lost 7 bases and the V segment lost 9 bases, leaving 12 bases of the junction unmatched. Germline V gene lookup returns CDR1 LNHDA and CDR2 SQIVND (reference sequence). There are 14 residues in the CDR3. CDR3 nucleotides: TGTGCCAGCCGAAGCGGGAGGGCCTCAGAAGAGCAGTACTTC. Protein: CASRSGRASEEQYF.

The chain recombines TRBV4-1 with TRBJ1-2; D is uncertain. The CDR3 spans 12 residues. Between the trimmed V and J ends, which lost 8 bases and 7 bases, there was a span of 14 bases. CDR1 and CDR2 (germline): MGHRA, YSYEKL. This CDR3 is CASLGGPGGYTF. DNA of the CDR3: TGCGCCAGCCTGGGAGGGCCCGGTGGCTACACCTTC.

The rearrangement links TRBV6-2 or TRBV6-3 to TRBJ2-2, with D unclear. V lost 2 bases to trimming and J lost 1 base, with 5 bases between them. The CDR3 is made up of 14 amino acids. Germline CDR1 reads MNHEY; CDR2 reads SVGEGT. The DNA for the CDR3 is TGTGCCAGCAGTTACATAGGGAACACCGGGGAGCTGTTTTTT. Protein sequence: CASSYIGNTGELFF.

The J gene is TRBJ1-5, the V gene TRBV6-1; 9 nucleotides line up with TRBD1. V gave up 4 bases and J gave up 5 bases; unmatched junction bases: 12. The CDR3 is 17 amino acids. Germline V gene sequence: CDR1 MNHNS, CDR2 SASEGT. In DNA form, the CDR3 reads TGTGCCAGCAGTGGGGAGATAGGGACAGGGTGGGATCAGCCCCAGCATTTT. Translation: CASSGEIGTGWDQPQHF.

The genes are TRBV2 and TRBJ1-2; D is possibly TRBD1 (6 bases). This CDR3 has 14 amino acids. Germline-derived CDR1 and CDR2 are SNHLY and FYNNEI. The CDR3 DNA reads as TGTGCAGACCTTAGCAGGGGACCTAACTATGGCTACACCTTC. Translating gives CADLSRGPNYGYTF.

This clone was found once. The CDR3 coding sequence is TGCGCCAGCAGCCAAGACTGGCCCAATCAGCCCCAGCATTTT. Translated: CASSQDWPNQPQHF. This rearrangement joins TRBV4-3 to TRBJ1-5; D is unclear. CDR3 length: 14 amino acids. With 0 bases removed from V and 3 bases from J, the gap between germline ends came to 6 bases. Germline values: CDR1 LGHNA, CDR2 YSLEER.